This T cell receptor (beta chain) was recorded in a study of blood T cells in healthy people across ages. The use of a sample-barcoded 5' primer and a J-beta primer mix characterized a second PCR of roughly 6 to 11 cycles. Each CDR3 protein gets one entry after TCRdb re-called the 5' RACE reads with MiXCR. The sample includes 700,000 to 800,000 distinct CDR3 sequences, 40% to 45% of them seen just once. The V and J ends lost 4 bases and 0 bases, in that order; junction bases with no gene match: 7. CDR3 size: 17 residues. Germline V lookup: CDR1 KGHSH, CDR2 LQKENI. Donation came from healthy Caucasian individuals in Russia who were aged about 6 to 95. Researchers report isolating at least 6 million PBMCs per sample. Study results and limitations: Expanded clonotype shifts may have been confounded, as the donors had an unknown CMV status. Estimates of total diversity, which came from one million sequenced T cells, were considered to be underestimates.

Regarding this clonotype: Its antigen is unidentified.

V usage is TRBV18 and J usage is TRBJ2-3; TRBD2 matches 10 bases. This clonotype was sampled from a woman aged 55 to 70 in good health. Sequencing input: blood. The CDR3 loop reads CASSQNSGRASTDTQYF. The CDR3, as DNA: TGTGCCAGCTCACAGAACAGCGGGAGGGCCAGCACAGATACGCAGTATTTT.